This TCR beta chain was profiled in a study of blood T cell repertoires in COVID-19. Study-wide context: From the United States, Italy and Spain came samples of acute and convalescent COVID-19. The cDNA or gDNA used as material had been derived from T cells, B-cell-depleted T cells, or PBMCs.

Original analysis: From reference gene primer amplification, estimates of nucleated cell counts were derived. Sequencing was performed with immunoSEQ multiplex PCR; in TCRdb, only in-frame clones are kept and a portion is missing. Clone size and V and J calls were adopted from that table, with D and trimming inferred from the DNA. The data hold 250,000 to 300,000 clones, with approximately 89% observed a single time. The Seattle patients, enrolled during active infection, were followed longitudinally. Trimming removed 7 bases from V and 5 bases from J; junction bases left unmatched: 7. CDR3 length: 14 residues. Germline V lookup: CDR1 MDHEN, CDR2 SYDVKM.

V usage is TRBV28 and J usage is TRBJ2-5; 10 bases are a match to TRBD1. The material sequenced was peripheral blood. This sequence was found in a woman between 25 and 40 years old with COVID-19, enrolled during active disease. DNA for the CDR3: TGTGCCAGCACCCCGGGACAGGGGCGGGAGACCCAGTACTTC. Amino acid sequence: CASTPGQGRETQYF.